These 30 T cell receptor beta chains were all obtained from the same sample, sequenced in a study of T cells after yellow fever vaccination. TCRdb redid the calling of the 5' RACE reads with MiXCR, one entry per CDR3 protein. The table records about 340,000 distinct CDR3 sequences, about 9.5% of them present only once. This specimen was PBMCs, taken on the day of the first yellow fever vaccination. The receptors originated from a man aged 18 to 30 who received the YFV17D yellow fever vaccine.

Regarding this clonotype: An end of the junction does not agree with germline; a read error may underlie this. The chain recombines TRBV6-5 with TRBJ1-1, with D hard to call. The CDR3 loop spans 15 amino acids. Germline CDR1 MNHEY, CDR2 SVGAGI. The CDR3 sequence is CVSSYFDPPRTEAFF. For the CDR3, the DNA is TGTGTCAGCAGTTACTTCGATCCACCTCGGACTGAAGCTTTCTTT.

This clonotype was found many times. The V gene is TRBV4-1, the J gene TRBJ2-7; D is perhaps TRBD2 (5 bases). V dropped 2 bases and J dropped 5 bases, with 10 bases sitting between them. Germline CDR1 and CDR2: MGHRA and YSYEKL. This CDR3 region has 13 residues. The DNA of the CDR3 is TGCGCCAGCAGCCAACCGGGGTTGAACGAGCAGTACGTC. Protein product: CASSQPGLNEQYV.

This clonotype was seen more than once but under ten times. This may stem from a read error, because a much larger clone lies one nucleotide away. The final CDR3 position lacks the conserved phenylalanine or tryptophan, pointing to a likely read error. This chain uses TRBV24-1 with TRBJ1-1, with D possibly being TRBD1 (5 bases). V dropped 7 bases and J dropped 5 bases, with 13 bases sitting between them. The CDR3 is 13 residues long. The germline CDR1 and CDR2 sequences are KGHDR and SFDVKD. This CDR3 reads CATSQGEVTEAFL. The CDR3 DNA sequence: TGTGCCACCAGCCAGGGTGAAGTGACTGAAGCTTTCCTT.

The rearrangement links TRBV29-1 to TRBJ1-2; the D gene is possibly TRBD1 (6 bases). The CDR3 is made up of 13 amino acids. V lost 7 bases to trimming and J lost 5 bases, with 17 bases between them. In germline, CDR1 is SQVTM, CDR2 ANQGSEA. The CDR3 reads CSAHQGQLYGYTF. CDR3 DNA sequence: TGCAGCGCCCACCAGGGGCAACTTTATGGCTACACCTTC.

This clonotype was counted ten times or more. The chain combines TRBV20-1 with TRBJ2-3; weak D call: TRBD2 (7 bases). This CDR3 has 15 amino acids. V was shortened by 0 bases and J by 2 bases, with 12 bases between the two germline ends. The germline gives CDR1 DFQATT, CDR2 SNEGSKA (reference sequence). CDR3 bases: TGCAGTGCTAGAGATCGGCGGGGGCTCACAGATACGCAGTATTTT. Amino acids: CSARDRRGLTDTQYF.

This clonotype has only a few counts. The rearrangement uses TRBV12-3 or TRBV12-4 and TRBJ1-1; D perhaps matches TRBD1 (5 bases). The CDR3 is 14 residues long. V gave up 10 bases and J gave up 5 bases, with 20 bases separating them. This CDR3 reads CATGWGGRETEAFF. In DNA, the CDR3 is TGTGCCACCGGATGGGGGGGAAGAGAAACTGAAGCTTTCTTT.

This clonotype was seen at least ten times. The chain couples TRBV4-1 to TRBJ1-1; D is undetermined. The CDR3 spans 16 residues. Germline CDR1 reads MGHRA; CDR2 reads YSYEKL. Trimming took off 2 bases at V and 1 base at J, with 14 bases between the two ends. The CDR3 coding sequence is TGCGCCAGCAGCCAACCCAGGAACCCCGAGAACACTGAAGCTTTCTTT. It yields the protein CASSQPRNPENTEAFF.

This clonotype was counted only a few times. This sequence joins TRBV10-3 and TRBJ2-5; 8 nucleotides align to TRBD2. Trimming removed 6 bases from V and 0 bases from J; junction bases left unmatched: 0. Germline-derived CDR1 and CDR2 are ENHRY and SYGVKD. This CDR3 comprises 13 residues. CDR3 in DNA: TGTGCCATCAGGGGACTAGACCAAGAGACCCAGTACTTC. Translated, it gives CAIRGLDQETQYF.

This clonotype was observed a few times. This chain joins TRBV11-2 and TRBJ2-1, with TRBD2 identical over 9 bases. The J segment lost 10 bases and the V segment lost 3 bases, leaving 22 bases of the junction unmatched. The germline V gene has CDR1 SGHAT and CDR2 FQNNGV. There are 19 residues in the CDR3. The CDR3 reads CASSFLGGGPSGVLGEQFF. Here the CDR3 DNA reads TGTGCCAGCAGCTTTTTAGGAGGGGGTCCTAGCGGGGTGCTAGGGGAGCAGTTCTTC.

This chain links TRBV6-2 or TRBV6-3 with TRBJ2-1; 12 nucleotides agree with TRBD2. Unmatched junction bases numbered 6, after V lost 6 bases and J lost 3 bases. The CDR3 runs 16 residues. The germline gives CDR1 MNHEY, CDR2 SVGEGT. In nucleotides, the CDR3 is TGTGCCAGCAGGCCCGGACTAGCGGGGTTCTACAATGAGCAGTTCTTC. Its protein product is CASRPGLAGFYNEQFF.

This clonotype has a handful of counts. The chain has TRBV4-3 and TRBJ1-1; 9 nucleotides line up with TRBD1. CDR1 and CDR2 (germline): LGHNA, YSLEER. The CDR3 loop spans 18 amino acids. Unmatched junction bases numbered 11, after V lost 1 base and J lost 2 bases. The DNA for the CDR3 is TGCGCCAGCAGCCAAGGCGTCACCGGGACAGGGTTCAACACTGAAGCTTTCTTT. It translates to CASSQGVTGTGFNTEAFF.

This clonotype came up a few times. J is TRBJ1-1 and V is TRBV7-6; possible D gene TRBD1, 5 bases. Germline CDR1 is SGHVS and CDR2 is FNYEAQ. The V end lost 1 base, the J end lost 2 bases, and 14 bases lay between the germline ends. The length of the CDR3 is 16 residues. CDR3 residues: CASSLGGGNRNTEAFF. DNA for the CDR3: TGTGCCAGCAGCTTAGGGGGGGGGAACCGAAACACTGAAGCTTTCTTT.

This clonotype was detected ten times or more. The CDR3 nucleotides are TGCAGTGCCGGGGTCGCGGGGGCGTCCCAAGAGACCCAGTACTTC. Amino acid sequence: CSAGVAGASQETQYF. The chain employs TRBV20-1 and TRBJ2-5, with a possible D match to TRBD2 (7 bases). With 6 bases removed from V and 1 base from J, the gap between germline ends came to 18 bases. There are 15 residues in the CDR3. CDR1 is DFQATT, CDR2 SNEGSKA, per germline (reference sequence).

This clonotype was found many times. In nucleotides, the CDR3 is TGTGCCAGCGCTAGCGGGGGGGCCAGCTCCTACAATGAGCAGTTCTTC. Translation: CASASGGASSYNEQFF. V usage is TRBV5-4 and J usage is TRBJ2-1, with 12 nucleotides matching TRBD2. CDR1 SGHNT and CDR2 YYREEE come from the germline V gene (reference sequence). The V gene end was trimmed by 7 bases and the J gene end by 0 bases; junction bases not matched to a gene: 5. This CDR3 spans 16 amino acids.

This clonotype was observed a handful of times. The chain links TRBV4-1 to TRBJ2-3; 10 positions agree with TRBD2. This CDR3 spans 15 amino acids. Germline assignment: CDR1 MGHRA and CDR2 YSYEKL. The V gene end was trimmed by 3 bases and the J gene end by 6 bases; junction bases not matched to a gene: 6. The CDR3 loop reads CASSHSGGLLDTQYF. The CDR3, as DNA: TGCGCCAGCAGCCATAGCGGGGGGTTGCTGGATACGCAGTATTTT.

V is TRBV4-2 and J is TRBJ1-6; D not certain. CDR1 LGHNA and CDR2 YNFKEQ come from the germline V gene. The V end lost 0 bases, the J end lost 10 bases, and 16 bases lay between the germline ends. The CDR3 has 16 residues. CDR3 bases: TGTGCCAGCAGCCAAGAGGACGGGTCGACCCAGTCACCCCTCCACTTT. Amino acid sequence: CASSQEDGSTQSPLHF.

This clonotype was counted between two and nine times. The rearrangement links TRBV11-1 to TRBJ2-1; 16 bases line up with TRBD2. This CDR3 has 21 residues. Trimming cost V 0 bases and J 4 bases; bases outside gene matches: 12. Germline V lookup: CDR1 SGHAT, CDR2 FQDESV (reference sequence). CDR3 nucleotides: TGTGCCAGCAGCTTAGCGGGACTAGCGGGGGGGCCCCGACTCCATTACAATGAGCAGTTCTTC. Protein product: CASSLAGLAGGPRLHYNEQFF.

The CDR3 region has the DNA TGCAGTGCTAGACTAGACCCTCGCCCTTCAGATACGCAGTATTTT. Protein sequence: CSARLDPRPSDTQYF. The chain links TRBV20-1 to TRBJ2-3; D is unresolved. V was cut by 2 bases and J by 4 bases, with 16 bases left in between. In germline, CDR1 is DFQATT, CDR2 SNEGSKA (reference sequence). The CDR3 covers 15 residues.

The chain joins TRBV7-9 to TRBJ2-3, with a weak D call TRBD2 (6 bases). The V and J ends lost 1 base and 2 bases respectively, with 13 bases between them. The CDR3 contains 16 residues. The V gene's germline CDR1 is SEHNR and CDR2 FQNEAQ (reference sequence). CDR3 in DNA: TGTGCCAGCAGCTTAGTTCGCGGGACTTACACAGATACGCAGTATTTT. Protein: CASSLVRGTYTDTQYF.

The CDR3 region has the DNA TGTGCCAGCAGCTACGAACCGACATCGAACACTGAAGCTTTCTTT. It codes for CASSYEPTSNTEAFF. The chain employs TRBV5-6 and TRBJ1-1; unclear D gene. Trimming removed 3 bases from V and 1 base from J, with 13 bases in between. Germline values: CDR1 SGHDT, CDR2 YYEEEE. The CDR3 totals 15 residues.

CDR3 loop: CSVPRTGTETQYF. The DNA of the CDR3 is TGCAGCGTTCCGAGGACAGGAACAGAGACCCAGTACTTC. The rearrangement links TRBV29-1 to TRBJ2-5; 7 positions match TRBD1. Unmatched junction bases numbered 7, after V lost 5 bases and J lost 4 bases. The CDR3 covers 13 residues. CDR1 and CDR2 (germline): SQVTM, ANQGSEA.

This clonotype was detected only a few times. V is TRBV6-5 and J is TRBJ2-1, with D hard to call. The V end was cut by 2 bases, the J end by 0 bases, with 5 bases between. The length of the CDR3 is 14 residues. The germline V gene encodes CDR1 MNHEY and CDR2 SVGAGI. The CDR3 nucleotides are TGTGCCAGCAGTTACCAGCCCTCCTACAATGAGCAGTTCTTC. It yields the protein CASSYQPSYNEQFF.

This clonotype was found many times. The rearrangement joins TRBV29-1 to TRBJ2-3; 8 bases agree with TRBD1. V trimming: 7 bases; J trimming: 1 base; junction bases outside the gene matches: 19. The CDR3 extends over 18 amino acids. Germline V gene lookup returns CDR1 SQVTM and CDR2 ANQGSEA. CDR3 nucleotide sequence: TGCAGCGCACTCGAGGGACTTCTCAGGGGGCAGGGCACAGATACGCAGTATTTT. Protein product: CSALEGLLRGQGTDTQYF.

The chain joins TRBV10-3 to TRBJ1-5; no clear D. Germline lookup yields CDR1 ENHRY and CDR2 SYGVKD. There are 12 residues in the CDR3. The V end lost 0 bases, the J end lost 7 bases, and 4 bases lay between the germline ends. The DNA for the CDR3 is TGTGCCATCAGTGAGTCGCAGCAGCCCCAGCATTTT. Translation: CAISESQQPQHF.

The V gene is TRBV15, the J gene TRBJ1-1; D might be TRBD1 (5 bases). CDR3 size: 15 residues. Deletions cut 0 bases from V and 4 bases from J, with 12 bases between. The germline V gene has CDR1 LNHNV and CDR2 YYDKDF (reference sequence). The CDR3 region is CATSRDRGPSTEAFF. CDR3 coding DNA: TGTGCCACCAGCAGAGATAGGGGTCCGAGCACTGAAGCTTTCTTT.

This clonotype was found a few times. The chain couples TRBV30 to TRBJ2-7, with D maybe TRBD2 (7 bases). CDR1 and CDR2 from the germline V gene are GTSNPN and SVGIG (reference sequence). Trimming removed 4 bases at V and 5 bases at J, with 15 bases between. There are 13 residues in the CDR3. The chain's CDR3 is CAWIRRGADEQYF. CDR3 bases: TGTGCCTGGATCCGACGGGGGGCGGACGAGCAGTACTTC.

CDR3 protein: CASSLPSGLYEQYF. The DNA of the CDR3 is TGTGCCAGCAGCTTACCCTCGGGGTTATACGAGCAGTACTTC. The chain is built from TRBV7-2 and TRBJ2-7, with D possibly being TRBD2 (5 bases). Per the germline V gene, CDR1 is SGHTA and CDR2 is FQGNSA. The CDR3 sequence is 14 residues long. Trimming stripped 2 bases from V and 4 bases from J, with 12 bases between.

This clonotype has only a few counts. V is TRBV6-5 and J is TRBJ2-5; 7 bases are a match to TRBD2. J was trimmed by 1 base and V by 2 bases; bases with no gene match: 7. The CDR3 is 16 amino acids. Looked up from germline, CDR1 is MNHEY and CDR2 is SVGAGI. This CDR3 reads CASSYPGGPLQETQYF. CDR3 coding DNA: TGTGCCAGCAGTTACCCGGGGGGTCCGCTCCAAGAGACCCAGTACTTC.

The sample holds a few counts of this clonotype. The junction shows a germline mismatch at one end, possibly a read error. The chain links TRBV3-1 to TRBJ2-7; D is ambiguous. Germline V CDR1 and CDR2: LGHDT, YNNKEL (reference sequence). CDR3 length: 10 residues. The CDR3 region is CASSQGWFDF. In DNA, the CDR3 is TGTGCCAGCAGCCAAGGGTGGTTTGACTTC.

This chain uses TRBV5-5 with TRBJ2-3, with TRBD1 matching 10 bases. V lost 0 bases and J lost 5; bases outside the gene matches: 9. Per germline, CDR1 SGHKS and CDR2 YYEKEE (reference sequence). This CDR3 is built from 17 residues. CDR3 DNA: TGTGCCAGCAGCTTGGCCCCTGACAGGGGGCTGGTAGATACGCAGTATTTT. Its protein product is CASSLAPDRGLVDTQYF.